Described below is a single T cell receptor (beta chain) sequence and its context. Its antigen remains unidentified. The ends lost 1 base at V and 1 base at J; junction bases unmatched: 10. The V gene's germline CDR1 is SQVTM and CDR2 ANQGSEA. This CDR3 has 17 amino acids. The data were obtained in a study of T cell repertoires in cytomegalovirus infection. From the reads, TCRdb called clonotypes with MiXCR, one entry per CDR3 protein. Of 60,000 to 75,000 distinct CDR3 sequences in the sample, about 30% were seen once. The specimen comprised CD8+ T cells from cultured PBMCs, sampled from culture after CMV antigen stimulation. The chain uses TRBV29-1 and TRBJ1-1, with 9 bases that match TRBD1. This receptor was obtained from a human donor in good health (CMV status not recorded). Some clones in this sample may be carry-over from other donors' samples. DNA of the CDR3: TGCAGCGTTGAAGCCCCCTCGAGACAGGGGGGGAACACTGAAGCTTTCTTT. It specifies CSVEAPSRQGGNTEAFF.